Listed below are T cell receptor beta chains from one sample, sequenced in a study of CD8 T cells in Susac syndrome. Each CDR3 protein is one row after TCRdb ran MiXCR on the immunoSEQ multiplex PCR reads. This table has about 300,000 distinct CDR3 sequences, 70% to 90% appearing once. Input material: CD8+ T cells from PBMCs. These receptors were collected from a human donor with multiple sclerosis. The CDR3 runs from the conserved cysteine through the conserved F or W. D genes are given only for firm matches. A row's size may be missing; if present it is once, few, many or a size class.

D: NA; J: TRBJ2-1; size: NA; V: TRBV20-1; CDR3: CSARPTLRLDFGNEQFF; DNA: TGCAGTGCTAGGCCTACCCTTCGACTAGATTTTGGGAATGAGCAGTTCTTC
D: NA; J: TRBJ2-1; size: NA; V: TRBV6-6; CDR3: CASSYGTFNEQFF; DNA: TGTGCCAGCAGTTACGGGACTTTCAATGAGCAGTTCTTC
D: NA; J: TRBJ1-1; size: NA; V: TRBV7-3; CDR3: CASSLMSWTEAFF; DNA: TGTGCCAGCAGCTTAATGTCGTGGACTGAAGCTTTCTTT
D: TRBD2; J: TRBJ2-7; size: NA; V: TRBV6-6; CDR3: CASSPRTSGGYEQYF; DNA: TGTGCCAGCAGTCCCCGGACTAGCGGGGGGTACGAGCAGTACTTC
D: NA; J: TRBJ2-7; size: NA; V: TRBV7-9; CDR3: CASSLADYEQYF; DNA: TGTGCCAGCAGCTTAGCTGACTACGAGCAGTACTTC
D: TRBD2; J: TRBJ2-2; size: NA; V: TRBV28; CDR3: CASIWGRAETGELFF; DNA: TGTGCCAGCATTTGGGGGAGGGCCGAAACCGGGGAGCTGTTTTTT
D: NA; J: TRBJ1-4; size: medium-sized; V: TRBV7-2; CDR3: CASSLGTEGFDEKLFF; DNA: TGTGCCAGCAGCTTAGGGACAGAAGGGTTTGATGAAAAACTGTTTTTT
D: TRBD2; J: TRBJ2-1; size: NA; V: TRBV4-3; CDR3: CASSQMIWGSGGEQFF; DNA: TGCGCCAGCAGCCAAATGATATGGGGAAGCGGGGGTGAGCAGTTCTTC
D: TRBD1; J: TRBJ2-1; size: NA; V: TRBV2; CDR3: CAGQGAGNEQFF; DNA: TGTGCCGGACAGGGGGCAGGGAATGAGCAGTTCTTC
D: NA; J: TRBJ2-1; size: NA; V: TRBV7-9; CDR3: CASSKREQFF; DNA: TGTGCCAGCAGCAAACGTGAGCAGTTCTTC
D: NA; J: TRBJ2-1; size: once; V: TRBV5-4; CDR3: CASSRILNNEQFF; DNA: TGTGCCAGCAGCCGGATTTTGAACAATGAGCAGTTCTTC
D: TRBD1; J: TRBJ1-2; size: NA; V: TRBV7-9; CDR3: CASSLGPGTGIYGYTF; DNA: TGTGCCAGCAGCTTAGGGCCCGGGACAGGGATCTATGGCTACACCTTC
D: TRBD1; J: TRBJ2-1; size: NA; V: TRBV4-1; CDR3: CASSQDGTGAYNEQFF; DNA: TGCGCCAGCAGCCAAGATGGGACAGGGGCCTACAATGAGCAGTTCTTC
D: NA; J: TRBJ2-2; size: NA; V: TRBV5-1; CDR3: CASSLGWAAEYDTGELFF; DNA: TGCGCCAGCAGCTTGGGGTGGGCCGCCGAGTACGACACCGGGGAGCTGTTTTTT
D: NA; J: TRBJ2-6; size: NA; V: TRBV6-2/TRBV6-3; CDR3: CASTIRGGSGANVLTF; DNA: TGTGCCAGCACCATTCGAGGGGGTTCTGGGGCCAACGTCCTGACTTTC